The sequence of this T cell receptor beta chain was determined in a study of control samples from healthy donors and cancer patients. CDR3 size: 13 residues. Germline assignment: CDR1 SQVTM and CDR2 ANQGSEA. The V end lost 6 bases, the J end lost 2 bases, and 11 bases lay between the germline ends. Sequencing used immunoSEQ multiplex PCR; TCRdb keeps in-frame clones, though not all of them. Among 150,000 to 200,000 clones, around 88% were seen once, and the ten largest hold 1.5% to 2%. Sequencing was carried out using blood. The origin of this receptor is a man between 18 and 29 years old in good health. The chain is built from TRBV29-1 and TRBJ1-5, with a tentative D call TRBD1 (5 bases). The CDR3 nucleotides are TGCAGCGTGAAAGGGGCTCGCAATCAGCCCCAGCATTTT. Its translation: CSVKGARNQPQHF. Combining the CDR3 with reference TRBV29-1 and TRBJ1-5 gives the whole variable domain SAVISQKPSRDICQRGTSLTIQCQVDSQVTMMFWYRQQPGQSLTLIATANQGSEATYESGFVIDKFPISRPNLTFSTLTVSNMSPEDSSIYLCSVKGARNQPQHFGDGTRLSIL.